Below, 14 T cell receptor beta chains from the same sample are listed, as sequenced in a study of human thymus T cells. Method: immunoSEQ multiplex PCR; TCRdb's copy keeps in-frame clones and lacks some. Seen here are under 150,000 clones, around 94% observed once, and the top ten hold roughly 0.024%. Thymus tissue for the work was resected from patients undergoing corrective heart surgery. The source material was thymus tissue. These receptors originate from a boy under two years old with a congenital heart defect but otherwise immunologically healthy.

The chain couples TRBV2 to TRBJ2-5; 10 bases are shared with TRBD2. Per the germline V gene, CDR1 is SNHLY and CDR2 is FYNNEI. V shed 8 bases and J 1 base; nucleotides not matched to a gene: 16. The CDR3 has 18 amino acids. The CDR3 sequence: CASGMGTSELVPQETQYF. Written as DNA, the CDR3 is TGTGCCAGCGGAATGGGGACTAGCGAGCTCGTACCCCAAGAGACCCAGTACTTC.

This chain links TRBV4-3 with TRBJ1-4; D unresolved. V was pared by 3 bases and J by 4 bases, with 12 bases between. Germline CDR1 and CDR2: LGHNA and YSLEER. The CDR3 sequence is 15 residues long. The CDR3 coding sequence is TGCGCCAGCAGCCAGGGTTCTTACCTTAATGAAAAACTGTTTTTT. Translating gives CASSQGSYLNEKLFF.

This sequence joins TRBV5-4 and TRBJ2-1; D remains ambiguous. The V end lost 2 bases, the J end lost 7 bases, and 13 bases lay between the germline ends. CDR1 is SGHNT and CDR2 is YYREEE in the germline V gene (reference sequence). The CDR3 length is 14 residues. The CDR3 sequence is CASSFKGSKNEQFF. Written as DNA, the CDR3 is TGTGCCAGCAGCTTCAAAGGCAGTAAAAATGAGCAGTTCTTC.

The chain combines TRBV11-2 with TRBJ2-2; TRBD2 matches 10 bases. The germline gives CDR1 SGHAT, CDR2 FQNNGV. V was pared by 3 bases and J by 4 bases, with 8 bases of the junction left unmatched. The CDR3 loop spans 17 amino acids. CDR3 protein: CASSFGLAGAGTGELFF. The DNA of the CDR3 is TGTGCCAGCAGCTTCGGCCTAGCGGGGGCGGGCACCGGGGAGCTGTTTTTT.

V and J are TRBV14 and TRBJ1-1; 7 bases fit TRBD1. This CDR3 is built from 14 residues. The V gene's germline CDR1 is SGHDN and CDR2 FVKESK. With V trimmed by 4 bases and J by 2 bases, 4 bases remained unmatched. CDR3 nucleotide sequence: TGTGCCAGCAGCCCAGACAGGGTTAACACTGAAGCTTTCTTT. Amino acid sequence: CASSPDRVNTEAFF.

This rearrangement joins TRBV12-2 to TRBJ2-7; the listed D gene, TRBD1, was not tested against the DNA. TRBV12-2 is classified as a pseudogene. The CDR3 covers 18 residues. This chain's CDR3 is CASRTVNPWTGYSYEQYF. The CDR3, as DNA: TGTGCAAGTCGTACCGTAAACCCCTGGACAGGTTACAGTTACGAGCAGTACTTC.

The chain employs TRBV11-2 and TRBJ2-3, with 7 bases that match TRBD2. CDR3 length: 15 amino acids. The trim removed 5 bases at V and 3 bases at J, leaving 8 bases unmatched. CDR1 and CDR2 (germline): SGHAT, FQNNGV. The DNA of the CDR3 is TGTGCCAGCAGCAAGCGACTAGCTGCAACAGATACGCAGTATTTT. Its protein product is CASSKRLAATDTQYF.

The genes are TRBV2 and TRBJ2-5, with D hard to call. Germline-derived CDR1 and CDR2 are SNHLY and FYNNEI. V was pared by 1 base and J by 1 base, with 10 bases between. The CDR3 has 15 residues. The DNA of the CDR3 is TGTGCCAGCAGTGAAGGCGGTAGGGCCCAAGAGACCCAGTACTTC. This gives the protein CASSEGGRAQETQYF.

This chain joins TRBV6-5 and TRBJ2-1, with D unclear. The CDR3 consists of 11 residues. CDR1 is MNHEY and CDR2 is SVGAGI in the germline V gene. V was shortened by 2 bases and J by 7 bases, with 3 bases between the two germline ends. The CDR3 DNA follows: TGTGCCAGCAGTTACGGGAATGAGCAGTTCTTC. It is translated as CASSYGNEQFF.

This chain links TRBV27 with TRBJ2-3; maybe TRBD2 (7 bases). The CDR3 loop spans 15 amino acids. Between the trimmed V and J ends, which lost 4 bases and 1 base, there was a span of 12 bases. Germline V gene lookup returns CDR1 MNHEY and CDR2 SMNVEV (reference sequence). The CDR3 sequence: CASSSLGGGTDTQYF. In nucleotides, the CDR3 is TGTGCCAGCAGTTCCCTAGGGGGGGGCACAGATACGCAGTATTTT.

The count of this clone is one. The chain combines TRBV9 with TRBJ1-1; D might be TRBD1 (6 bases). Trimming took off 2 bases at V and 5 bases at J, with 13 bases between the two ends. The germline V gene has CDR1 SGDLS and CDR2 YYNGEE. The CDR3 is made up of 14 amino acids. CDR3 residues: CASSVTGSRTEAFF. The CDR3 bases are TGTGCCAGCAGCGTCACAGGGAGTCGAACTGAAGCTTTCTTT.

This sequence joins TRBV6-6 and TRBJ1-4, with D perhaps TRBD1 (5 bases). Trimming shortened V by 7 bases and J by 8 bases, and 20 bases separated the two germline ends. From germline, CDR1 is MNHNY and CDR2 SVGAGI (reference sequence). This CDR3 comprises 15 residues. The CDR3 bases are TGTGCCAGCACCCCTAGGGTACAGGCCTGGGAAAAACTGTTTTTT. The encoded protein is CASTPRVQAWEKLFF.

The chain has TRBV7-3 and TRBJ2-2; D is unclear. Per the germline V gene, CDR1 is SGHTA and CDR2 is FQGTGA. The CDR3 spans 16 residues. V gave up 2 bases and J gave up 2 bases, with 12 bases separating them. In DNA, the CDR3 is TGTGCCAGCAGCTTATTAGACGGCAGTAACACCGGGGAGCTGTTTTTT. This sequence encodes CASSLLDGSNTGELFF.

This clone was seen just once. V and J are TRBV13 and TRBJ2-3, with 9 bases identical to TRBD2. CDR1 is PRHDT and CDR2 is FYEKMQ in the germline V gene (reference sequence). The CDR3 length is 17 residues. The J segment lost 0 bases and the V segment lost 5 bases, leaving 9 bases of the junction unmatched. CDR3 amino acids: CASSPSVAGASTDTQYF. CDR3 DNA: TGTGCCAGCAGCCCGTCCGTAGCGGGGGCCAGCACAGATACGCAGTATTTT.